The 28 T cell receptor beta chains in this list originate from one sample, sequenced in a study of T cell responses to AZD1222 COVID-19 vaccine. Using immunoSEQ multiplex PCR, the repertoire was profiled, and TCRdb retains in-frame clones only, with some absent. The sample records about 210,000 clones, approximately 94% being singletons. Sample: peripheral blood, taken 28 days after the second dose of the MenACWY control vaccine. These receptors were obtained from an adult who received the MenACWY meningococcal vaccine as a control.

The chain combines TRBV7-3 with TRBJ2-6; perhaps D is TRBD1 or TRBD2 (5 bases each). In germline, CDR1 is SGHTA, CDR2 FQGTGA. The CDR3 covers 16 residues. V lost 2 bases and J lost 2, with 10 bases in between. The chain's CDR3 is CASSLGDGPGANVLTF. The CDR3 nucleotides are TGTGCCAGCAGCTTAGGGGACGGTCCTGGGGCCAACGTCCTGACTTTC.

This chain uses TRBV5-1 with TRBJ2-7; tentatively, D is TRBD2 (5 bases). The CDR3 length is 15 residues. Germline lookup yields CDR1 SGHRS and CDR2 YFSETQ. Trimming took 5 bases from V and 2 from J, leaving 17 bases between them. The CDR3 coding sequence is TGCGCCAGCAGGGAAGACCTCAGCGGTACCTACGAGCAGTACTTC. It translates to CASREDLSGTYEQYF.

V gene TRBV7-8 combines with J gene TRBJ1-2, with D maybe TRBD1 (5 bases). Germline loops: CDR1 SGHVS, CDR2 FQNEAQ. The CDR3 is 14 amino acids. Trimming took off 6 bases at V and 2 bases at J, with 13 bases between the two ends. DNA of the CDR3: TGTGCCAGCAGAGCGCAGGGCCCCAACTATGGCTACACCTTC. Translated: CASRAQGPNYGYTF.

The V call is TRBV27, the J call TRBJ2-2; 11 bases line up with TRBD2. V lost 5 bases to trimming and J lost 2 bases; unmatched junction nucleotides: 10. This CDR3 has 18 residues. Germline CDR1 and CDR2: MNHEY and SMNVEV (reference sequence). The CDR3: CASSPTGTSGPNTGELFF. DNA for the CDR3: TGTGCCAGCAGTCCAACCGGGACTAGCGGCCCTAACACCGGGGAGCTGTTTTTT.

The chain is built from TRBV3-1 (or the pseudogene TRBV3-2) and TRBJ1-1, with 8 bases lining up with TRBD1. This CDR3 comprises 18 residues. V gave up 0 bases and J gave up 0 bases; unmatched junction bases: 9. CDR1 and CDR2 from the germline V gene are LGHDT and YNNKEL (reference sequence). The CDR3 here is CASSQDRAGGRLNTEAFF. CDR3 DNA: TGTGCCAGCAGCCAAGATCGGGCAGGGGGCCGCTTGAACACTGAAGCTTTCTTT.

V is TRBV7-2 and J is TRBJ2-1; TRBD2 is a possible D gene (5 bases). The CDR3 covers 14 residues. The V end lost 5 bases, the J end lost 5 bases, and 13 bases lay between the germline ends. Per germline, CDR1 SGHTA and CDR2 FQGNSA. The CDR3 bases are TGTGCCAGCAGCCAGAGGCGGGTCCACAATGAGCAGTTCTTC. This gives the protein CASSQRRVHNEQFF. Together with reference TRBV7-2 and TRBJ2-1, the CDR3 gives the full variable domain: GAGVSQSPSNKVTEKGKDVELRCDPISGHTALYWYRQSLGQGLEFLIYFQGNSAPDKSGLPSDRFSAERTGGSVSTLTIQRTQQEDSAVYLCASSQRRVHNEQFFGPGTRLTVL.

The chain has TRBV7-2 and TRBJ1-1; possibly TRBD1 for D (5 bases). Germline CDR1 reads SGHTA; CDR2 reads FQGNSA. This CDR3 spans 13 amino acids. Deletions cut 5 bases from V and 8 bases from J, with 15 bases between. The CDR3, as DNA: TGTGCCAGCAGCCGGACGGGGCTCATCGAAGCTTTCTTT. Translated: CASSRTGLIEAFF.

The chain has TRBV28 and TRBJ1-1; the D is unclear. Germline V gene data show CDR1 as MDHEN and CDR2 as SYDVKM. The germline V and J ends were trimmed by 2 bases and 6 bases, with 7 bases remaining between them. CDR3 length: 12 residues. CDR3 residues: CASSLPSPEAFF. The CDR3 region has the DNA TGTGCCAGCAGTTTACCCTCCCCTGAAGCTTTCTTT.

The chain uses TRBV6-2 or TRBV6-3 and TRBJ1-1, with D unresolved. Germline CDR1 reads MNHEY; CDR2 reads SVGEGT. V was pared by 4 bases and J by 4 bases, with 13 bases between. The CDR3 spans 14 residues. The CDR3 nucleotides are TGTGCCAGCAGTTCGGGGTATTGGAGCACTGAAGCTTTCTTT. As protein: CASSSGYWSTEAFF.

The gene calls are TRBV28 and TRBJ2-1, with 7 bases that match TRBD2. V lost 10 bases, J lost 5 bases, and 5 bases stayed unmatched. This CDR3 spans 12 amino acids. Per germline, CDR1 MDHEN and CDR2 SYDVKM. CDR3 bases: TGTGCCACCACCCGGGGGGACAATGAGCAGTTCTTC. Amino acids: CATTRGDNEQFF.

This clone was picked up a small number of times. V and J are TRBV7-9 and TRBJ2-5; 7 nucleotides line up with TRBD1. Germline assignment: CDR1 SEHNR and CDR2 FQNEAQ (reference sequence). This CDR3 spans 13 amino acids. The ends lost 7 bases at V and 3 bases at J; junction bases unmatched: 5. In DNA, the CDR3 is TGTGCCAGCACGGGACAGAGGGAAGAGACCCAGTACTTC. The encoded protein is CASTGQREETQYF.

The chain carries TRBV6-2 or TRBV6-3 and TRBJ1-2; maybe TRBD1 (6 bases). Germline V gene sequence: CDR1 MNHEY, CDR2 SVGEGT. The ends were cut back, 2 bases at V and 6 bases at J, with 25 bases in the middle. The CDR3 loop spans 18 amino acids. The CDR3 region has the DNA TGTGCCAGCAGTTACGTCGTCGCCCAGGGGTTCGGTCCCCATGGCTACACCTTC. Translating gives CASSYVVAQGFGPHGYTF.

The CDR3 DNA sequence: TGCGCCAGCAGCCAAGATCTACGGACCTACGAGCAGTACTTC. It specifies CASSQDLRTYEQYF. The chain uses TRBV4-1 and TRBJ2-7; D is uncertain. Germline lookup yields CDR1 MGHRA and CDR2 YSYEKL. The germline V and J ends were trimmed by 0 bases and 2 bases, with 8 bases remaining between them. This CDR3 contains 14 residues.

This clone was seen once. The genes are TRBV30 and TRBJ1-6; TRBD1 might be the D (5 bases). The CDR3 covers 14 residues. Germline V gene sequence: CDR1 GTSNPN, CDR2 SVGIG (reference sequence). Trimming removed 1 base at V and 10 bases at J, with 14 bases between. CDR3 sequence reads: CAWSGGGDGSPLHF. CDR3 DNA sequence: TGTGCCTGGAGTGGCGGGGGAGATGGATCACCCCTCCACTTT.

The chain recombines TRBV7-8 with TRBJ2-7; 7 nucleotides align to TRBD1. CDR3 length: 14 residues. The V and J ends lost 5 bases and 6 bases, in that order; junction bases with no gene match: 10. The germline CDR1 and CDR2 sequences are SGHVS and FQNEAQ. This CDR3 is CASSTRDRIIEQYF. Here the CDR3 DNA reads TGTGCCAGCAGCACCCGGGACAGAATCATCGAGCAGTACTTC.

The CDR3 here is CASRKGTGWTEAFF. CDR3 sequence (DNA): TGTGCCAGCAGGAAAGGGACAGGCTGGACTGAAGCTTTCTTT. V gene TRBV7-8 combines with J gene TRBJ1-1, with 8 nucleotides matching TRBD1. V was pared by 6 bases and J by 5 bases, with 8 bases of the junction left unmatched. This CDR3 comprises 14 residues. From germline, CDR1 is SGHVS and CDR2 FQNEAQ.

This clone was recorded once. This rearrangement joins TRBV7-9 to TRBJ2-3; the D gene is possibly TRBD2 (5 bases). CDR1 SEHNR and CDR2 FQNEAQ come from the germline V gene (reference sequence). Trimming removed 2 bases from V and 8 bases from J, with 17 bases in between. The CDR3 has 15 residues. The chain's CDR3 is CASSLSEVSLSTQYF. In DNA form, the CDR3 reads TGTGCCAGCAGCTTATCGGAGGTCTCGCTTAGTACGCAGTATTTT.

The rearrangement joins TRBV27 to TRBJ2-1; D unresolved. Germline V lookup: CDR1 MNHEY, CDR2 SMNVEV (reference sequence). With 3 bases removed from V and 0 bases from J, the gap between germline ends came to 6 bases. This CDR3 has 14 amino acids. CDR3 nucleotides: TGTGCCAGCAGTTTCTTCAGCTCCTACAATGAGCAGTTCTTC. This codes for CASSFFSSYNEQFF.

This chain uses TRBV7-8 with TRBJ2-1, with 10 bases lining up with TRBD2. The CDR3 runs 14 residues. Germline V gene sequence: CDR1 SGHVS, CDR2 FQNEAQ. V trimming: 7 bases; J trimming: 6 bases; junction bases outside the gene matches: 6. The CDR3 nucleotides are TGTGCCAGCAATGTGAGGACTAGCGGCAATGAGCAGTTCTTC. This encodes CASNVRTSGNEQFF.

The chain joins TRBV28 to TRBJ1-5, with a tentative D call TRBD1 (6 bases). The CDR3 spans 15 residues. Germline lookup yields CDR1 MDHEN and CDR2 SYDVKM. Trimming removed 5 bases from V and 6 bases from J, with 17 bases in between. CDR3 sequence reads: CASSQQGVLGQPQHF. In DNA form, the CDR3 reads TGTGCCAGCAGTCAACAGGGAGTGTTAGGTCAGCCCCAGCATTTT.

This rearrangement joins TRBV19 to TRBJ1-1; 11 bases are shared with TRBD1. J was trimmed by 5 bases and V by 5 bases; bases with no gene match: 7. Per the germline V gene, CDR1 is LNHDA and CDR2 is SQIVND (reference sequence). The CDR3 extends over 15 amino acids. CDR3 loop: CASSDRTGGVTEAFF. The CDR3 nucleotides read TGTGCCAGTAGTGACCGGACAGGGGGCGTGACTGAAGCTTTCTTT.

This chain links TRBV28 with TRBJ1-3; D remains ambiguous. CDR1 and CDR2 (germline): MDHEN, SYDVKM. Trimming removed 7 bases at V and 5 bases at J, with 12 bases between. CDR3 length: 13 residues. In DNA form, the CDR3 reads TGTGCCAGCACCGTTTCCAGCCGAAACACCATATATTTT. This codes for CASTVSSRNTIYF.

This chain connects TRBV27 to TRBJ2-4; 9 bases map to TRBD2. The CDR3 runs 18 residues. Per germline, CDR1 MNHEY and CDR2 SMNVEV (reference sequence). Trimming removed 1 base from V and 5 bases from J; junction bases left unmatched: 12. The CDR3 spells CASSLLREGQGVQNIQYF. The DNA for the CDR3 is TGTGCCAGCAGTTTATTGCGGGAGGGCCAGGGAGTCCAAAACATTCAGTACTTC.

The chain couples TRBV2 to TRBJ2-1; D is ambiguous. The CDR3 covers 13 residues. The V gene lost 6 bases and the J gene lost 0 bases, with 6 bases spanning the gap. Germline CDR1 SNHLY, CDR2 FYNNEI. DNA for the CDR3: TGTGCCAGCAGCCTCGCCTCCTACAATGAGCAGTTCTTC. It encodes CASSLASYNEQFF.

The chain is built from TRBV9 and TRBJ1-5; weak D call: TRBD1 (6 bases). Germline loops: CDR1 SGDLS, CDR2 YYNGEE. This CDR3 has 15 residues. V was clipped by 3 bases and J by 4 bases, with 14 bases between them. Written as DNA, the CDR3 is TGTGCCAGCAGCGCCACAGGGTCGGGAAATCAGCCCCAGCATTTT. It encodes CASSATGSGNQPQHF.

The chain joins TRBV30 to TRBJ1-5; D possibly corresponds to TRBD1 (5 bases). The CDR3 has 14 residues. Germline V gene lookup returns CDR1 GTSNPN and CDR2 SVGIG (reference sequence). V lost 2 bases to trimming and J lost 4 bases, with 12 bases between them. For the CDR3, the DNA is TGTGCCTGGAGTCCTGGGGCAGGGAATCAGCCCCAGCATTTT. This translates into CAWSPGAGNQPQHF. Based on the CDR3 plus reference TRBV30 and TRBJ1-5, the full variable domain is SQTIHQWPATLVQPVGSPLSLECTVEGTSNPNLYWYRQAAGRGLQLLFYSVGIGQISSEVPQNLSASRPQDRQFILSSKKLLLSDSGFYLCAWSPGAGNQPQHFGDGTRLSIL.

The gene calls are TRBV7-2 and TRBJ2-1; possibly TRBD2 for D (5 bases). Germline loops: CDR1 SGHTA, CDR2 FQGNSA. V was cut by 1 base and J by 3 bases, with 7 bases left in between. The CDR3 length is 14 residues. The CDR3 region is CASSLEDFYNEQFF. DNA of the CDR3: TGTGCCAGCAGCTTAGAGGACTTCTACAATGAGCAGTTCTTC.

V gene TRBV2 combines with J gene TRBJ2-7; perhaps TRBD2 as D (5 bases). The CDR3 has 14 residues. Germline CDR1 SNHLY, CDR2 FYNNEI. V was cut by 7 bases and J by 0 bases, with 13 bases left in between. The CDR3 DNA reads as TGTGCCAGCAACCTGGAGGCTCGCTCCTACGAGCAGTACTTC. It is translated as CASNLEARSYEQYF.